These T cell receptor beta chains were read from a single sample in a study of molecular identifiers for immune sequencing clone quantification. Using its own MiXCR run on the PCR reads, TCRdb lists one record per CDR3 protein. The sample consists of over 85,000 distinct CDR3 sequences, about 35% of them appearing once. Sample: naive CD8+ T cells from blood, with Jurkat cell RNA spiked in. These TCRs come from a human donor in good health. Some libraries in this study had Jurkat cell RNA spiked in. Each CDR3 is given with its conserved first and last residue. The D gene is left open where the match is weak. Clone sizes are given selectively: once, few, many, or a class where the clone is expanded.

clone_size d_call j_call v_call cdr3_nt cdr3_aa
. . TRBJ1-5 TRBV28 TGTGCCAGCAGATTAAGGGACACGAGCAATCAGCCCCAGCATTTT CASRLRDTSNQPQHF
. . TRBJ2-7 TRBV12-3/TRBV12-4 TGTGCCAGCAGTGGTAAGGCAAGCTACGAGCAGTACTTC CASSGKASYEQYF
many TRBD2 TRBJ2-3 TRBV4-2 TGTGCCAGCAGCCAAAGGCCCCAACTAGCGTCGAGCTGGGATACGCAGTATTTT CASSQRPQLASSWDTQYF
many TRBD2 TRBJ2-7 TRBV28 TGTGCCAGCAGTTTAGCGGGAGGCTACGAGCAGTACTTC CASSLAGGYEQYF
. . TRBJ1-6 TRBV4-1 TGCGCCAGCAGCCAACCCTGGCAGGGACGGGCTCAACATCCACCCCTCCACTTT CASSQPWQGRAQHPPLHF
many . TRBJ1-5 TRBV28 TGTGCCAGCTGGACCTCCTGGGGTAATCAGCCCCAGCATTTT CASWTSWGNQPQHF
. . TRBJ1-1 TRBV7-9 TGTGCCAGCAGCTTACCAATGACAAGGCAAAACACTGAAGCTTTCTTT CASSLPMTRQNTEAFF
few TRBD2 TRBJ2-2 TRBV7-9 TGTGCCAGCAGCTTAGAAGGACTAGCGGGAGCCCCCCTTGCGGAGCTGTTTTTT CASSLEGLAGAPLAELFF
. . TRBJ2-7 TRBV5-1 TGCGCCAGCAGCGTCATTCAGGACAACGAACTCTCCTACGAGCAGTACTTC CASSVIQDNELSYEQYF
. . TRBJ1-2 TRBV5-6 TGTGCCAGCAGCTTGGGACGCCGGAGGGATGGCTACACCTTC CASSLGRRRDGYTF
. TRBD2 TRBJ2-1 TRBV7-2 TGTGCCAGCAGCTTAGTAGCGGGAGGGGATGAGCAGTTCTTC CASSLVAGGDEQFF
. . TRBJ2-1 TRBV5-3 TGTGCCAGCAGCTCGCGGCCGATGCATGAGCAGTTCTTC CASSSRPMHEQFF
. TRBD2 TRBJ2-1 TRBV4-3 TGCGCCAGCAGCCAAGGCCAACTAGCGGGAGTCATAGATGAGCAGTTCTTC CASSQGQLAGVIDEQFF
few TRBD2 TRBJ2-7 TRBV4-1 TGCGCCAGCAGCCAGGCTAGCGGGGGCTACGAGCAGTACTTC CASSQASGGYEQYF
. . TRBJ2-3 TRBV18 TGTGCCAGCTCACCGGCGGGGCCGACAGATACGCAGTATTTT CASSPAGPTDTQYF
. TRBD1 TRBJ1-2 TRBV7-2 TGTGCCAGCAGCTCGACCGACAGGGCTAACTATGGCTACACCTTC CASSSTDRANYGYTF
. TRBD1 TRBJ1-5 TRBV4-3 TGCGCCAGCAGCCAAGATACAGGGGGCGGGCAGCCCCAGCATTTT CASSQDTGGGQPQHF
. TRBD1 TRBJ2-7 TRBV4-2 TGTGCCAGCAGCCAAGAGTCAGGGGGCTACTACGAGCAGTACTTC CASSQESGGYYEQYF
few . TRBJ2-3 TRBV11-2 TGTGCCAGCAGCTTAGTTCGGGTCCCAGATACGCAGTATTTT CASSLVRVPDTQYF
many . TRBJ2-3 TRBV28 TGTGCCAGCAGTATCCATAGCACAGATACGCAGTATTTT CASSIHSTDTQYF
few . TRBJ2-3 TRBV11-2 TGTGCCAGCAGCTTAGTGCCACAGGGCGGGTCTCCAGATACGCAGTATTTT CASSLVPQGGSPDTQYF
. TRBD2 TRBJ2-3 TRBV20-1 TGCAGTGCCGTCCCTAGAGTGTGGCGGGAGGGGACAGATACGCAGTATTTT CSAVPRVWREGTDTQYF
. . TRBJ2-5 TRBV7-6 TGTGCCAGCAGCTTACCTGACCCAGGGGAGACCCAGTACTTC CASSLPDPGETQYF
once . TRBJ2-2 TRBV7-3 TGTGGCAGCAGCTTAATGACCGGGGAGCTGTTTTTT CGSSLMTGELFF
. . TRBJ2-4 TRBV11-2 TGTGCCAGCAGCTTACCAGATCTAGCCAAAAACATTCAGTACTTC CASSLPDLAKNIQYF
many TRBD2 TRBJ2-3 TRBV7-8 TGTGCCAGCAGCTTAGAATCTAGCGGGGAGATCACAGATACGCAGTATTTT CASSLESSGEITDTQYF
few TRBD2 TRBJ2-7 TRBV7-6 TGTGCCAGCAGCTTACTTGTTAGCGGGAGGGCCTACGAGCAGTACTTC CASSLLVSGRAYEQYF
many . TRBJ2-1 TRBV29-1 TGCAGCGTTGAAGATCCTATAATTTGGTATGAGCAGTTCTTC CSVEDPIIWYEQFF
many TRBD1 TRBJ1-4 TRBV28 TGTGCCGGGGGACAGTCAACTAATGAAAAACTGTTTTTT CAGGQSTNEKLFF
. TRBD1 TRBJ2-2 TRBV7-3 TGTGCCAGCAGCTCGACAGGGGGTGGGGAGCTGTTTTTT CASSSTGGGELFF
many . TRBJ2-7 TRBV28 TGTGCCAGCAGTCCTGGGGTCCTTTACGAGCAGTACTTC CASSPGVLYEQYF
. . TRBJ2-2 TRBV18 TGTGCCAGCTCTCTTGACGCACAGGAAACCGGGGAGCTGTTTTTT CASSLDAQETGELFF
. . TRBJ1-2 TRBV21-1 TGTGCCAGCAGCAAATTGGGCTACACCTTC CASSKLGYTF
once . TRBJ2-5 TRBV20-1 TGCAGAGCTAGATTGCGCGGGACGTGGGGGACCCAGTACTTC CRARLRGTWGTQYF
once TRBD1 TRBJ1-5 TRBV28 TGTGCCAGCAGTCACCCACGACAGGGACTCAAACAGCCCCAGCATTTT CASSHPRQGLKQPQHF
many . TRBJ1-4 TRBV12-3/TRBV12-4 TGTGCCAGCGCAAATGAAAAACTGTTTTTT CASANEKLFF
many . TRBJ1-1 TRBV29-1 TGCAGCGTTGAAGACCCTAATACCCGCATGAACACTGAAGCTTTCTTT CSVEDPNTRMNTEAFF
many TRBD2 TRBJ2-3 TRBV28 TGTGCCAGCAGTTTAAGATCGACTAGCGGAAACACAGATACGCAGTATTTT CASSLRSTSGNTDTQYF
few . TRBJ2-4 TRBV5-6 TGTGCCAGCAGCTTAATGCTTGAGGGGAACATTCAGTACTTC CASSLMLEGNIQYF
few TRBD2 TRBJ2-7 TRBV28 TGTGCCAGCAGCCCCGCCAGGGGGACTAGCGGCGCCTACGAGCAGTACTTC CASSPARGTSGAYEQYF
. . TRBJ2-7 TRBV11-2 TGTGCCAGCAGCTTAGGGCCAAGGGGGAGCTTC CASSLGPRGSF
. . TRBJ2-7 TRBV27 TGTGCCAGCAGTTTTTTGGGCGCACGTACCTACGAGCAGTACTTC CASSFLGARTYEQYF